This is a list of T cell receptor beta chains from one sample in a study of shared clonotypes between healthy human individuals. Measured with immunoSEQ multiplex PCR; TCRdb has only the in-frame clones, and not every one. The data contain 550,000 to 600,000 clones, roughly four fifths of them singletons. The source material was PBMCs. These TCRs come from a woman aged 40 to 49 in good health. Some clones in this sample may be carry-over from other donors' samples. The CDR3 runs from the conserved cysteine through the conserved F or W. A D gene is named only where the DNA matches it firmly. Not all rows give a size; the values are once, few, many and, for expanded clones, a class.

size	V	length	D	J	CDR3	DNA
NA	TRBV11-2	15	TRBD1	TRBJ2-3	CASSLDQTGPDTQYF	TGTGCCAGCAGCTTAGACCAGACAGGGCCAGATACGCAGTATTTT
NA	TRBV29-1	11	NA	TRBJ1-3	CSVASGNTIYF	TGCAGCGTTGCTTCTGGAAACACCATATATTTT
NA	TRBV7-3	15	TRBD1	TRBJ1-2	CASSTNRGQSYGYTF	TGTGCCAGCAGCACCAACAGGGGGCAGTCCTATGGCTACACCTTC
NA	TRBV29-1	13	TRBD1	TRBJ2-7	CSVEGTDSYEQYF	TGCAGCGTTGAGGGGACAGACTCCTACGAGCAGTACTTC
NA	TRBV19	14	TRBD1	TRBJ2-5	CASSRTGSQETQYF	TGTGCCAGTAGCCGGACAGGTTCTCAAGAGACCCAGTACTTC
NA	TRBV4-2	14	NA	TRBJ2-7	CASSLTTSSYEQYF	TGTGCCAGCAGCCTGACCACTAGCTCCTATGAGCAGTACTTC
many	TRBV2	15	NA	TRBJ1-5	CASSEGGQGNQPQHF	TGTGCCAGCAGTGAGGGGGGGCAGGGCAATCAGCCCCAGCATTTT
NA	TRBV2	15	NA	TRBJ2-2	CASSEGQPGVRELFF	TGTGCCAGCAGTGAAGGGCAGCCGGGGGTCCGGGAGCTGTTTTTT
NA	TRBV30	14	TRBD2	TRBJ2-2	CAWSGLAYTGELFF	TGTGCCTGGAGTGGACTAGCTTACACCGGGGAGCTGTTTTTT
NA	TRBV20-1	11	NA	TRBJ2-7	CSAEDSYEQYF	TGCAGTGCTGAGGATTCCTACGAGCAGTACTTC
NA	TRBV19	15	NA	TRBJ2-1	CASRRADPSYNEQFF	TGTGCCAGTAGGAGGGCCGATCCCTCCTACAATGAGCAGTTCTTC
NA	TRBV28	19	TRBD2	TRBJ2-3	CASSLLGGMWQGVTDTQYF	TGTGCCAGCAGTTTATTGGGGGGGATGTGGCAGGGTGTGACAGATACGCAGTATTTT
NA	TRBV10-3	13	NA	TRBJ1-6	CAITGLRESPLHF	TGTGCCATCACCGGATTGAGGGAATCACCCCTCCACTTT
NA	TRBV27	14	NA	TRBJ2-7	CASSATGPTYEQYF	TGTGCCAGCAGTGCCACGGGTCCCACCTACGAGCAGTACTTC
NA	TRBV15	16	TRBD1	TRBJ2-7	CATSRPGTGGFYEQYF	TGTGCCACCAGCAGACCAGGGACAGGGGGCTTCTACGAGCAGTACTTC
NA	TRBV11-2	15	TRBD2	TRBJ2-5	CASSLFSGGQETQYF	TGTGCCAGCAGCTTATTCTCGGGGGGTCAAGAGACCCAGTACTTC
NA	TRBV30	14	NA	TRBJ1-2	CAWTAYSDLYGYTF	TGTGCCTGGACGGCTTACAGTGACCTCTATGGCTACACCTTC
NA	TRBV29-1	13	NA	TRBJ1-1	CSANLMGNTEAFF	TGCAGCGCTAACCTAATGGGGAACACTGAAGCTTTCTTT
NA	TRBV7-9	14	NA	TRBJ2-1	CASSFGVTYNEQFF	TGTGCCAGCAGCTTTGGAGTCACCTACAATGAGCAGTTCTTC
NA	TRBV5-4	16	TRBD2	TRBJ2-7	CASSLGASGSPNEQYF	TGTGCCAGCAGCTTGGGGGCTAGCGGGAGCCCCAACGAGCAGTACTTC
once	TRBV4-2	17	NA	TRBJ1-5	CASSQAVEGFDNQPQHF	TGTGCCAGCAGCCAGGCGGTGGAAGGTTTTGACAATCAGCCCCAGCATTTT
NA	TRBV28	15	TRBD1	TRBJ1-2	CASRDSGTGVYGYTF	TGTGCCAGCAGAGACTCCGGGACAGGCGTCTATGGCTACACCTTC
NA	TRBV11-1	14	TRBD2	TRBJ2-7	CASSRTSGAYEQYF	TGTGCCAGCAGCCGGACTAGCGGAGCCTACGAGCAGTACTTC
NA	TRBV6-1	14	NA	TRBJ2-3	CASSDGGALATQYF	TGTGCCAGCAGTGATGGCGGGGCACTTGCTACGCAGTATTTT
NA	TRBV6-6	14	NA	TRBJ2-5	CASNQNTGTVAQYF	TGTGCCAGCAACCAGAATACGGGGACGGTGGCCCAGTACTTC
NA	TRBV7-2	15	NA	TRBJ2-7	CASSPRRGATYEQYF	TGTGCCAGCAGCCCTCGTCGGGGGGCTACCTACGAGCAGTACTTC
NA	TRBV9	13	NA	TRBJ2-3	CASSVGGSDTQYF	TGTGCCAGCAGCGTAGGAGGATCAGATACGCAGTATTTT
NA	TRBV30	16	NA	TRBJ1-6	CAWSTGTPLDSSPLHF	TGTGCCTGGAGTACCGGGACCCCCTTGGATTCTTCACCCCTCCACTTT
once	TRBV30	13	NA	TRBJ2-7	CAWGVGPTYEQYF	TGTGCCTGGGGGGTGGGGCCAACCTACGAGCAGTACTTC
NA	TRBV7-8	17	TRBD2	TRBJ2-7	CASSLRRLAGVGNEQYF	TGTGCCAGCAGCTTGAGGAGACTAGCGGGAGTAGGGAACGAGCAGTACTTC
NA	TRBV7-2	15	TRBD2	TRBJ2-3	CASSFGLGGSDTQYF	TGTGCCAGCAGCTTTGGACTAGGAGGGTCAGATACGCAGTATTTT
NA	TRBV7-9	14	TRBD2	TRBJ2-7	CASSSPGLASEQYF	TGTGCCAGCAGCTCACCGGGACTAGCAAGCGAGCAGTACTTC
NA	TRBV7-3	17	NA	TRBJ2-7	CASSLSVGPNIFCGQYF	TGTGCCAGCAGCTTAAGTGTGGGGCCAAACATTTTTTGCGGGCAGTACTTC
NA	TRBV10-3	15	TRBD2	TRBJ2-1	CAISVGLAGHNEQFF	TGTGCCATCAGTGTAGGACTAGCGGGGCATAATGAGCAGTTCTTC
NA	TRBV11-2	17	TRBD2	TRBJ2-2	CASSKLAGGTNTGELFF	TGTGCCAGCAGCAAATTAGCGGGAGGTACGAACACCGGGGAGCTGTTTTTT
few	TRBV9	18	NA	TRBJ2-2	CASSVGTSGKGDTGELFF	TGTGCCAGCAGCGTAGGGACCTCAGGGAAGGGGGACACCGGGGAGCTGTTTTTT
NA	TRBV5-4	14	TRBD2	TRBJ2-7	CASSLTGGPFEQYF	TGTGCCAGCAGCTTGACGGGAGGGCCTTTCGAGCAGTACTTC
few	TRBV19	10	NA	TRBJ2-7	CATRLYEQYF	TGTGCCACCCGACTCTACGAGCAGTACTTC
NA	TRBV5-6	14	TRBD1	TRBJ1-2	CASSLLQGVYGYTF	TGTGCCAGCAGCCTTCTCCAGGGGGTCTATGGCTACACCTTC
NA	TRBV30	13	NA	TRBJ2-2	CAWTPTRTGELFF	TGTGCCTGGACCCCAACCCGCACCGGGGAGCTGTTTTTT
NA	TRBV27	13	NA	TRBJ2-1	CASSPSDYNEQFF	TGTGCCAGCAGTCCCTCGGACTACAATGAGCAGTTCTTC
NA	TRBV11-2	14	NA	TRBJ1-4	CASSPGTGGEKLFF	TGTGCCAGCAGCCCCGGGACGGGGGGTGAAAAACTGTTTTTT
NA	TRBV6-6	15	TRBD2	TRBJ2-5	CASSYADGRQETQYF	TGTGCCAGCAGTTATGCAGACGGGAGGCAAGAGACCCAGTACTTC
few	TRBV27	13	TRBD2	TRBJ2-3	CASSSGVGDTQYF	TGTGCCAGCAGTAGCGGGGTTGGAGATACGCAGTATTTT
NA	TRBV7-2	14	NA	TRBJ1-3	CASSSEGAGNTIYF	TGTGCCAGCAGCTCCGAGGGGGCTGGAAACACCATATATTTT